Each of the 5 T cell receptor beta chains below was sequenced from the same sample in a study of blood T cell repertoires in COVID-19. TCRdb keeps only in-frame clones here, not all; method: immunoSEQ multiplex PCR. The repertoire includes around 170,000 clones, about 90% of them detected once, and about 6.5% sits in the top ten. Material: PBMCs or T cells enriched from blood (not recorded which). The receptor source for this set is a woman aged 45-65 years who had recovered from COVID-19.

The chain combines TRBV13 with TRBJ2-1; 15 bases match TRBD2. CDR1 PRHDT and CDR2 FYEKMQ come from the germline V gene (reference sequence). V lost 5 bases, J lost 8 bases, and 10 bases stayed unmatched. The CDR3 length is 17 residues. Here the CDR3 DNA reads TGTGCCAGCAGCCCAGGACTAGCGGGAGGGCGGGGGGATGAGCAGTTCTTC. It translates to CASSPGLAGGRGDEQFF.

The sample holds one count of this clone. V is TRBV28 and J is TRBJ1-4; D is uncertain. This CDR3 spans 13 amino acids. V lost 4 bases to trimming and J lost 8 bases, with 11 bases between them. Germline V CDR1 and CDR2: MDHEN, SYDVKM. CDR3 sequence: CASSWRFREKLFF. Here the CDR3 DNA reads TGTGCCAGCAGTTGGCGGTTTCGGGAAAAACTGTTTTTT.

The rearrangement links TRBV20-1 to TRBJ1-2; D is perhaps TRBD1 (6 bases). The CDR3 loop spans 10 amino acids. Between the trimmed V and J ends, which lost 5 bases and 12 bases, there was a span of 13 bases. The V gene's germline CDR1 is DFQATT and CDR2 SNEGSKA (reference sequence). The CDR3 sequence is CSAGIRQDTF. In nucleotides, the CDR3 is TGCAGTGCTGGAATACGACAGGACACCTTC.

The chain is built from TRBV19 and TRBJ1-1; no firm D call. V was pared by 3 bases and J by 3 bases, with 17 bases between. From germline, CDR1 is LNHDA and CDR2 SQIVND (reference sequence). The CDR3 runs 16 residues. CDR3 DNA: TGTGCCAGTAGTATGTTCCAAAGTGCTCGGGACACTGAAGCTTTCTTT. Translating it yields CASSMFQSARDTEAFF.

The chain carries TRBV12-5 and TRBJ1-4; no firm D call. The CDR3 is 17 residues long. The germline gives CDR1 LGHNT, CDR2 FRNRAP. V lost 1 base, J lost 5 bases, and 17 bases lay in between. CDR3 nucleotide sequence: TGTGCTAGTGGTTTGGGGACCTATGGAGGAGAGAATGAAAAACTGTTTTTT. Translation gives CASGLGTYGGENEKLFF. Using reference TRBV12-5 and TRBJ1-4 for the parts outside the CDR3, the full variable domain is DARVTQTPRHKVTEMGQEVTMRCQPILGHNTVFWYRQTMMQGLELLAYFRNRAPLDDSGMPKDRFSAEMPDATLATLKIQPSEPRDSAVYFCASGLGTYGGENEKLFFGSGTQLSVL.